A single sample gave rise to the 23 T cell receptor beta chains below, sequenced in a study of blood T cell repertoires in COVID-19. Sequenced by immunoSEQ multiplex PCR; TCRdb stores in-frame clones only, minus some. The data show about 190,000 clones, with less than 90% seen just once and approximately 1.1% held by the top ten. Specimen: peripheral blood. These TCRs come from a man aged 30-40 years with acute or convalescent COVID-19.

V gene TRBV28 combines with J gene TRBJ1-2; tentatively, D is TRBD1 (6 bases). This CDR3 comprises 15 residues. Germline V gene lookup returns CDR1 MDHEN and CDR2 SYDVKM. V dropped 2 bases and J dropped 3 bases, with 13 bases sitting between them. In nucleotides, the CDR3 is TGTGCCAGCAGTTTAATGAGGGGGATCTACTATGGCTACACCTTC. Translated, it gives CASSLMRGIYYGYTF.

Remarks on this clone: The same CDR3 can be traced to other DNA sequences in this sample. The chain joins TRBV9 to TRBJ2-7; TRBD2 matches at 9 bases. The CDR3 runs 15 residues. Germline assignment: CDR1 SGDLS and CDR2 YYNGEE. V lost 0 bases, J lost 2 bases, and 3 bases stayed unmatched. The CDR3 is CASSVAAGGPYEQYF. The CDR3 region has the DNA TGTGCCAGCAGCGTAGCGGCGGGGGGGCCCTACGAGCAGTACTTC. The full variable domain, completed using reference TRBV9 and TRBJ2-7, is DSGVTQTPKHLITATGQRVTLRCSPRSGDLSVYWYQQSLDQGLQFLIQYYNGEERAKGNILERFSAQQFPDLHSELNLSSLELGDSALYFCASSVAAGGPYEQYFGPGTRLTVT.

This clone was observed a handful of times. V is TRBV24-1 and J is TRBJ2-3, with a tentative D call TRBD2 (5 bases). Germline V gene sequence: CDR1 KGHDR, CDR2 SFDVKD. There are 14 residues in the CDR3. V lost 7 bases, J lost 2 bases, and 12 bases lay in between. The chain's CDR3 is CATRAAEPTDTQYF. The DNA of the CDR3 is TGTGCCACCAGGGCAGCGGAGCCCACAGATACGCAGTATTTT.

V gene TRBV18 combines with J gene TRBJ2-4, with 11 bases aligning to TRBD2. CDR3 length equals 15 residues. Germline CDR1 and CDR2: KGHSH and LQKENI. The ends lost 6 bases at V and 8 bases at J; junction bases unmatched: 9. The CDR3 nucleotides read TGTGCCAGCTCCCCAATTGGGACTAGCGGAGACATTCAGTACTTC. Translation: CASSPIGTSGDIQYF.

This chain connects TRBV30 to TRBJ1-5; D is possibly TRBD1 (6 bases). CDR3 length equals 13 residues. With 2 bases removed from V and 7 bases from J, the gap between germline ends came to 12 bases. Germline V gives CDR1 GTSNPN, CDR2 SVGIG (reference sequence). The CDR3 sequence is CAWSLAGEQPQHF. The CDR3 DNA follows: TGTGCCTGGAGTTTGGCAGGGGAACAGCCCCAGCATTTT.

The CDR3 loop is CSVDQGAQETQYF. CDR3 DNA sequence: TGCAGCGTCGACCAGGGGGCCCAAGAGACCCAGTACTTC. This chain joins TRBV29-1 and TRBJ2-5, with 8 positions matching TRBD1. V shed 6 bases, J shed 1 base, and the junction held 4 bases outside the gene matches. The CDR3 sequence is 13 residues long. Per the germline V gene, CDR1 is SQVTM and CDR2 is ANQGSEA.

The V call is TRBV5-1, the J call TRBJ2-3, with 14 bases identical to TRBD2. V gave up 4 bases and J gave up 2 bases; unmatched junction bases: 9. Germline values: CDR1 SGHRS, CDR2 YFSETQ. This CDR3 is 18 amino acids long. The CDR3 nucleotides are TGCGCCAGCAGCCCGGGACTAGCGGGGGCGACCCTCACAGATACGCAGTATTTT. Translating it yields CASSPGLAGATLTDTQYF.

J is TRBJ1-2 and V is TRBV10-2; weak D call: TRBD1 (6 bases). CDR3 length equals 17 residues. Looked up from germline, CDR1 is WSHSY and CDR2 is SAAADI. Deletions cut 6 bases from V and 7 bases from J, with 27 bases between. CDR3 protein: CASSGTGAPQGRAGYTF. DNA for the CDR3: TGCGCCAGCAGCGGAACCGGCGCCCCACAGGGTAGGGCTGGCTACACCTTC.

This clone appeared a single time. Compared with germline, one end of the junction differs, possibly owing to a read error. CDR3 bases: TGTGCTAGCAGCTTCACCCCTAAGAATGAGCAGTTCTTC. Encoded protein: CASSFTPKNEQFF. The rearrangement joins TRBV7-7 to TRBJ2-1, with D hard to call. This CDR3 region has 13 residues. The germline CDR1 and CDR2 sequences are SSHAT and FNYEAQ (reference sequence).

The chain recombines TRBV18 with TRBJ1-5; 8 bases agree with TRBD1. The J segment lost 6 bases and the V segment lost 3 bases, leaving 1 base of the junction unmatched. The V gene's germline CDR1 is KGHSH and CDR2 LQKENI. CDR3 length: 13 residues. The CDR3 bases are TGTGCCAGCTCACCGGACAGGGCTCAGCCCCAGCATTTT. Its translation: CASSPDRAQPQHF.

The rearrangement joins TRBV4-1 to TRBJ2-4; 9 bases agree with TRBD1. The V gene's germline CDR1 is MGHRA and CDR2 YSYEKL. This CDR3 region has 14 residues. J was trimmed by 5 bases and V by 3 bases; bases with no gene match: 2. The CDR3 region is CASSQDRGQNIQYF. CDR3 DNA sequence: TGCGCCAGCAGCCAGGACAGGGGCCAAAACATTCAGTACTTC.

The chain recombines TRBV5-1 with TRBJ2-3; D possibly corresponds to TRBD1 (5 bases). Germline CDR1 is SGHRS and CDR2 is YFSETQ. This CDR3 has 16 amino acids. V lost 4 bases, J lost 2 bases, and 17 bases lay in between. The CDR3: CASSPGLGAPTDTQYF. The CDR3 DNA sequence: TGCGCCAGCAGCCCCGGTCTAGGGGCCCCCACAGATACGCAGTATTTT.

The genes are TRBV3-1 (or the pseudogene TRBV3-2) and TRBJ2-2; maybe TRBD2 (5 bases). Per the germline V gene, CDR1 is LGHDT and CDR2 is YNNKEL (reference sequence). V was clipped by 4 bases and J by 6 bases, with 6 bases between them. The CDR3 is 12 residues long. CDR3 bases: TGTGCCAGCAGCCTCGGGGCCGGGGAGCTGTTTTTT. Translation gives CASSLGAGELFF.

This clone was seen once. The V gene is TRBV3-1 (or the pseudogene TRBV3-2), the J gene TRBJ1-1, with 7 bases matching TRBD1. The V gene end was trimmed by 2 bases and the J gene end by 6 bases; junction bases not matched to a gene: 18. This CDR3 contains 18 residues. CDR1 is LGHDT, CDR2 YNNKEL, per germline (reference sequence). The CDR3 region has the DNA TGTGCCAGCAGCCAAAACGTCGGTAGGGGGCTGCGCGGGTCTGAAGCTTTCTTT. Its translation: CASSQNVGRGLRGSEAFF.

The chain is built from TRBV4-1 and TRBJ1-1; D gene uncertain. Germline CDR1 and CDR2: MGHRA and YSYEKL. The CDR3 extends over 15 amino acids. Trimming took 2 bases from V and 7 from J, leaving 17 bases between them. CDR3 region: CASSQNPRRGFEAFF. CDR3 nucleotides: TGCGCCAGCAGCCAAAACCCCCGACGGGGATTTGAAGCTTTCTTT.

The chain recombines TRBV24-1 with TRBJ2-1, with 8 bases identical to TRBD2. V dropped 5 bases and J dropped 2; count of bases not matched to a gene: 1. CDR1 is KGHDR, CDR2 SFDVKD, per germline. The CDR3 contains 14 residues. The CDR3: CATSGGGTYNEQFF. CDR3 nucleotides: TGTGCCACCAGTGGCGGGGGGACCTACAATGAGCAGTTCTTC.

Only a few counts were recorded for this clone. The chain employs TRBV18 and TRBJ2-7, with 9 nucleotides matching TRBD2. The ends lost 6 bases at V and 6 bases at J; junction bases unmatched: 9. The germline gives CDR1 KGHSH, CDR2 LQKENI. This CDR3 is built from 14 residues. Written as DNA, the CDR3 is TGTGCCAGCTCCCGGGGGGGAGCGGGGGGCGAGCAGTACTTC. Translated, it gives CASSRGGAGGEQYF.

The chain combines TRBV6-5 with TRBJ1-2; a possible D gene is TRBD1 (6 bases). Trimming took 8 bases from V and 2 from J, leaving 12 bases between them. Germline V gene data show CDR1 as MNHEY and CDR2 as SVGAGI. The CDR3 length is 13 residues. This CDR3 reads CASAQGKNYGYTF. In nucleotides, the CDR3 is TGTGCCAGCGCCCAGGGGAAGAACTATGGCTACACCTTC.

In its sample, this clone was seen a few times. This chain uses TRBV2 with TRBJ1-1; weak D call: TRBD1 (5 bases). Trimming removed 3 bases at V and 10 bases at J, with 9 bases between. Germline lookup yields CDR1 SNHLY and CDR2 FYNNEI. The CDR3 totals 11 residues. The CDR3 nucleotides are TGTGCCAGCAGTGAGATTCAGGGAGCTTTCTTT. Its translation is CASSEIQGAFF.

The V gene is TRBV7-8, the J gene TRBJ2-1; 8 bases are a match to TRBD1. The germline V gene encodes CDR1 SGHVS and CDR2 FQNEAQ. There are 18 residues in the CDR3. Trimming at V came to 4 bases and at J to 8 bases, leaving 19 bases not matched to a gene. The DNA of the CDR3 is TGTGCCAGCAGCTCTGCACGCGGCGGACAGGGTTTAGTAGATGAGCAGTTCTTC. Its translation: CASSSARGGQGLVDEQFF.

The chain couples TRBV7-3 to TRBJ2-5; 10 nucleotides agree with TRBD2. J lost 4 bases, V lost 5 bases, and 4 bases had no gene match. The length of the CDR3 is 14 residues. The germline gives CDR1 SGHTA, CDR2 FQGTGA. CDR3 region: CASSLSGGRETQYF. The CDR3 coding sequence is TGTGCCAGCAGCCTTAGCGGGGGGCGAGAGACCCAGTACTTC.

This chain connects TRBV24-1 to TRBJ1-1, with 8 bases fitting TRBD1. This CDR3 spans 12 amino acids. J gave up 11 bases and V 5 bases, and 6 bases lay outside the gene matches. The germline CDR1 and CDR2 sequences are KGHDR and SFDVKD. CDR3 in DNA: TGTGCCACCAGTGCCTCAGGGGGCAAGGCTTTCTTT. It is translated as CATSASGGKAFF.

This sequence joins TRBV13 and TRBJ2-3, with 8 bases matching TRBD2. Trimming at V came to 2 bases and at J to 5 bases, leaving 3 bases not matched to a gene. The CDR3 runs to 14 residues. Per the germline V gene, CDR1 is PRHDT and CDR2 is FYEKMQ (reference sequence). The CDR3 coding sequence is TGTGCCAGCAGCTTACGGGGGGGCCAAGATACGCAGTATTTT. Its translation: CASSLRGGQDTQYF. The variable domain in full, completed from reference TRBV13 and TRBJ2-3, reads AAGVIQSPRHLIKEKRETATLKCYPIPRHDTVYWYQQGPGQDPQFLISFYEKMQSDKGSIPDRFSAQQFSDYHSELNMSSLELGDSALYFCASSLRGGQDTQYFGPGTRLTVL.